This passage covers 9 T cell receptor beta chains from one sample sequenced in a study of cytomegalovirus exposure and HLA in healthy donors. The PCR made use of 60 Vbeta and 13 Jbeta primers. Measured with immunoSEQ multiplex PCR; TCRdb has only the in-frame clones, and not every one. The data show fewer than 200,000 clones, roughly two thirds seen once. Sample: PBMCs. The source of these receptors is a woman in her twenties or thirties in good health and CMV-seronegative.

The J gene is TRBJ2-1, the V gene TRBV15; 7 positions match TRBD2. Unmatched junction bases numbered 0, after V lost 1 base and J lost 0 bases. The germline V gene has CDR1 LNHNV and CDR2 YYDKDF (reference sequence). CDR3 length equals 15 residues. The CDR3 nucleotides read TGTGCCACCAGCAGAGGCGGGAGCTCCTACAATGAGCAGTTCTTC. Translation gives CATSRGGSSYNEQFF.

This sequence joins TRBV5-1 and TRBJ1-2; D gene ambiguous. The CDR3 runs 15 residues. Trimming cost V 0 bases and J 4 bases, with 13 bases left between them. The germline V gene encodes CDR1 SGHRS and CDR2 YFSETQ. CDR3 sequence reads: CASSLAGEPSYGYTF. In DNA form, the CDR3 reads TGCGCCAGCAGCTTGGCCGGGGAACCCTCCTATGGCTACACCTTC.

V gene TRBV5-6 combines with J gene TRBJ2-7; unclear D gene. V lost 2 bases, J lost 4 bases, and 4 bases lay in between. Per germline, CDR1 SGHDT and CDR2 YYEEEE. The length of the CDR3 is 11 residues. The CDR3 DNA sequence: TGTGCCAGCAGCTTCGGGTACGAGCAGTACTTC. This codes for CASSFGYEQYF.

This clone was seen only once. The V call is TRBV6-7, the J call TRBJ2-3, with 10 bases fitting TRBD2. TRBV6-7 is an open reading frame whose function is uncertain. V gave up 2 bases and J gave up 3 bases; unmatched junction bases: 14. The CDR3 contains 19 residues. The CDR3 spells CASSYKPGLAPRRTDTQYF. CDR3 bases: TGTGCCAGCAGTTACAAGCCGGGACTAGCGCCCCGGAGGACAGATACGCAGTATTTT.

This chain uses TRBV5-5 with TRBJ1-5; D unresolved. Looked up from germline, CDR1 is SGHKS and CDR2 is YYEKEE (reference sequence). Deletions cut 2 bases from V and 4 bases from J, with 10 bases between. The CDR3 has 14 residues. The DNA for the CDR3 is TGTGCCAGCAGCTTACCGGGCGGGAATCAGCCCCAGCATTTT. It specifies CASSLPGGNQPQHF.

The genes are TRBV28 and TRBJ2-5, with TRBD2 matching over 9 bases. CDR3 length equals 15 residues. Germline CDR1 reads MDHEN; CDR2 reads SYDVKM. Trimming at V came to 6 bases and at J to 7 bases, leaving 12 bases not matched to a gene. The chain's CDR3 is CASSKGGDSGGTQYF. CDR3 DNA: TGTGCCAGCAGCAAAGGGGGGGATAGCGGGGGGACCCAGTACTTC. Full variable domain (missing parts from reference TRBV28 and TRBJ2-5): DVKVTQSSRYLVKRTGEKVFLECVQDMDHENMFWYRQDPGLGLRLIYFSYDVKMKEKGDIPEGYSVSREKKERFSLILESASTNQTSMYLCASSKGGDSGGTQYFGPGTRLLVL.

The chain carries TRBV4-1 and TRBJ1-5; no clear D gene. The CDR3 totals 16 residues. Germline V gene sequence: CDR1 MGHRA, CDR2 YSYEKL. Trimming removed 4 bases at V and 0 bases at J, with 13 bases between. The CDR3 region has the DNA TGCGCCAGCAGCCTGGACTGGGCGGATAGCAATCAGCCCCAGCATTTT. Protein: CASSLDWADSNQPQHF.

The chain combines TRBV7-7 with TRBJ2-1, with TRBD2 matching 10 bases. V shed 1 base and J 4 bases; nucleotides not matched to a gene: 1. This CDR3 comprises 15 residues. CDR1 is SSHAT and CDR2 is FNYEAQ in the germline V gene (reference sequence). The CDR3 reads CASSLELAGYNEQFF. The CDR3 region has the DNA TGTGCCAGCAGCTTAGAACTAGCGGGATACAATGAGCAGTTCTTC.

The chain carries TRBV2 and TRBJ1-5; maybe TRBD1 (5 bases). The CDR3 runs 20 residues. CDR1 is SNHLY, CDR2 FYNNEI, per germline. Trimming shortened V by 2 bases and J by 0 bases, and 23 bases separated the two germline ends. The CDR3: CASSETTVGPGQFSNQPQHF. The DNA for the CDR3 is TGTGCCAGCAGTGAAACCACGGTGGGCCCAGGGCAGTTTAGCAATCAGCCCCAGCATTTT.